This T cell receptor (beta chain) was retrieved from a study of control samples from healthy donors and cancer patients (dated by TCRdb to 2018 to 2021). Of note for this clone: Its binding antigen is unknown. No base-level quality is on record; no much larger clone is a single base apart.

Receptor libraries were prepared by the immunoSEQ multiplex PCR assay. TCRdb stores this immuneACCESS table with in-frame sequences only. Part of the clones is absent; in the studies checked, under half of the shortfall reflects unresolved V genes, and no reason is known for the rest. The table for this sample lists 80,000 or so clones; 91% of them were counted only once. The ten top clones hold approximately 15% of the sample. The CDR3 runs 20 residues from the cysteine to the phenylalanine. CDR3 DNA only is kept here, 60 bases in frame from base 1. Trimming leaves V shorter by 4 bases and J shorter by 6 bases, with the junction holding 22 bases beyond the gene matches. Reading the germline V gene gives CDR1 MNHEY and CDR2 SVGEGT.

Rearrangement joined TRBV6-2 or TRBV6-3 to TRBJ1-5, with 9 bases matching TRBD1. Input material: blood. This receptor was identified in a man aged 50 to 60 in good health. CDR3 reads: CASSSPLFFTGGSRSQPQHF. The DNA is TGTGCCAGCAGTTCCCCCCTCTTCTTTACAGGGGGCTCTAGAAGTCAGCCCCAGCATTTT.